Following are 10 T cell receptor beta chains from one sample sequenced in a study of human T cells and chemical hapten exposure. TCRdb analysed the RACE reads with MiXCR anew, one entry per CDR3 protein. The sample has about 99,000 distinct CDR3 sequences; around 12% are singletons. Indicated time point: patch test 1, 2 weeks after DPC sensitization. Treatment denoted: therapeutic diphenylcyclopropenone sensitization with weekly scalp DPC. The sequences come from whole blood, collected in connection with sensitization to the hapten diphenylcyclopropenone (DPC). Receptor source: a woman between 40 and 50 years old with alopecia areata. Some clones in this sample may be carry-over from other donors' samples.

The chain combines TRBV9 with TRBJ1-4; 10 bases agree with TRBD1. CDR3 length equals 14 residues. The germline V gene has CDR1 SGDLS and CDR2 YYNGEE. The V gene end was trimmed by 3 bases and the J gene end by 15 bases; junction bases not matched to a gene: 11. DNA of the CDR3: TGTGCCAGCAGCGCCGGGACAGGGGATGTTGAAATGTTTTTT. It is translated as CASSAGTGDVEMFF.

In its sample, this clonotype was seen a few times. The chain uses TRBV19 and TRBJ2-7; TRBD1 aligns across 10 bases. V dropped 4 bases and J dropped 5; count of bases not matched to a gene: 8. CDR3 length: 15 residues. The germline gives CDR1 LNHDA, CDR2 SQIVND (reference sequence). The CDR3 DNA reads as TGTGCCAGTAGTACAAGACAGGGGGCAGCGGACGAGCAGTACTTC. Its translation: CASSTRQGAADEQYF.

This clonotype came up a few times. V is TRBV6-5 and J is TRBJ2-2; TRBD2 matches 7 bases. V lost 7 bases to trimming and J lost 1 base; unmatched junction nucleotides: 3. The CDR3 is 14 residues long. Germline V CDR1 and CDR2: MNHEY, SVGAGI. Written as DNA, the CDR3 is TGTGCCAGCACCCCTAGCGGGAACACCGGGGAGCTGTTTTTT. The encoded protein is CASTPSGNTGELFF.

This chain connects TRBV27 to TRBJ2-2; the match to TRBD1 covers 10 bases. Trimming took 6 bases from V and 4 from J; bases not matched to a gene: 2. The CDR3 is made up of 14 amino acids. Germline V gene lookup returns CDR1 MNHEY and CDR2 SMNVEV (reference sequence). In nucleotides, the CDR3 is TGTGCCAGCAGACGGACAGGGGGCACCGGGGAGCTGTTTTTT. Residues: CASRRTGGTGELFF.

V and J are TRBV9 and TRBJ2-4, with D maybe TRBD2 (5 bases). CDR1 SGDLS and CDR2 YYNGEE come from the germline V gene. This CDR3 is 13 amino acids long. The germline V and J ends were trimmed by 0 bases and 9 bases, with 10 bases remaining between them. CDR3 sequence reads: CASSVGGSGIQYF. The CDR3 DNA reads TGTGCCAGCAGCGTAGGTGGCAGCGGCATTCAGTACTTC.

This clonotype was counted a few times. The chain links TRBV11-1 to TRBJ1-1, with D perhaps matching TRBD1 (6 bases). V shed 5 bases and J shed 7 bases, with 11 bases lying between them. The CDR3 covers 12 residues. The germline V gene has CDR1 SGHAT and CDR2 FQDESV (reference sequence). The CDR3 loop is CASSTRTVEAFF. Here the CDR3 DNA reads TGTGCCAGCAGCACCAGGACAGTTGAAGCTTTCTTT.

In this sample, this clonotype turned up a few times. This sequence joins TRBV28 and TRBJ1-5; D is undetermined. Per the germline V gene, CDR1 is MDHEN and CDR2 is SYDVKM. The CDR3 loop spans 16 amino acids. V dropped 4 bases and J dropped 2 bases, with 15 bases sitting between them. This CDR3 reads CASSSLPPQGNQPQHF. DNA of the CDR3: TGTGCCAGCAGTTCCCTACCACCTCAGGGCAATCAGCCCCAGCATTTT.

The chain carries TRBV29-1 and TRBJ2-7, with TRBD1 matching 9 bases. CDR1 SQVTM and CDR2 ANQGSEA come from the germline V gene. V lost 2 bases and J lost 6; bases outside the gene matches: 8. There are 14 residues in the CDR3. CDR3: CSVELQDRGSEQYF. In nucleotides, the CDR3 is TGCAGCGTTGAATTGCAGGACAGGGGATCCGAGCAGTACTTC.

This clonotype was seen only a few times. V usage is TRBV9 and J usage is TRBJ2-6; D is uncertain. The CDR3 loop spans 15 amino acids. Between the trimmed V and J ends, which lost 4 bases and 4 bases, there was a span of 12 bases. CDR1 and CDR2 from the germline V gene are SGDLS and YYNGEE. CDR3 residues: CASSYQSFGANVLTF. As DNA, the CDR3 is TGTGCCAGCAGCTATCAATCCTTCGGGGCCAACGTCCTGACTTTC.

Note on this clonotype: A much larger clone sits a single nucleotide away, making a read error possible. V and J are TRBV28 and TRBJ2-6; possibly TRBD1 for D (5 bases). The CDR3 sequence is 16 residues long. With 6 bases removed from V and 5 bases from J, the gap between germline ends came to 17 bases. Germline CDR1 MDHEN, CDR2 SYDVKM. CDR3 sequence (DNA): TGTGCCAGCAGGGGGCAGGGTGATCATTGGGCCAACGTCCTGACTTTC. Translating it yields CASRGQGDHWANVLTF.